A single T cell receptor beta chain is shown here with its context. These data originate in a study of blood T cell repertoires in COVID-19. The CDR3 is 14 residues long. After removal of 5 bases from V and 8 bases from J, the junction contained 9 bases not matched to a gene. Germline V CDR1 and CDR2: SGHNT, YYREEE (reference sequence). Some clones are missing from TCRdb's copy, which holds only in-frame ones; the method was immunoSEQ multiplex PCR. The repertoire holds tens of thousands of clones, around four fifths seen once, with around 21% in the top ten. The source material was peripheral blood. This TCR was sampled from a man in his thirties or forties with COVID-19, enrolled during active disease. V gene TRBV5-4 combines with J gene TRBJ1-4; 7 bases are shared with TRBD1. The CDR3 region is CASSPGTVGEKLFF. DNA for the CDR3: TGTGCCAGCAGTCCCGGGACAGTGGGGGAAAAACTGTTTTTT.